This TCR beta chain was recovered during a study of T cells in tuberculosis. Findings and limits, study-wide: A GMM-specific repertoire classifier reached just under 90% accuracy, AUROC about 0.9.

The CDR3 covers 15 residues. Per the germline V gene, CDR1 is SGHDN and CDR2 is FVKESK. V dropped 4 bases and J dropped 3; count of bases not matched to a gene: 6. Time point indicated: new active TB diagnosis, blood taken before or within 7 days of starting treatment. The assay was immunoSEQ multiplex PCR, and TCRdb's table has in-frame clones only and misses some. The sample lists approximately 34,000 clones; less than 95% were seen once. This clone was recorded once. The target antigen is unknown. This receptor was identified in an adult with tuberculosis. The V call is TRBV14, the J call TRBJ2-7, with 10 bases matching TRBD1. Material: PBMCs, obtained at tuberculosis diagnosis. The CDR3 sequence is CASSLPGQGFYEQYF. The CDR3 nucleotides are TGTGCCAGCAGCCTGCCGGGACAGGGGTTCTACGAGCAGTACTTC.